This T cell receptor beta chain was sequenced for a study of T cells in localized non-small cell lung cancer. This CDR3 spans 15 amino acids. The germline gives CDR1 KGHSH, CDR2 LQKENI. Trimming removed 1 base at V and 4 bases at J, with 8 bases between. Measured with immunoSEQ multiplex PCR; TCRdb has only the in-frame clones, and not every one. The sample shows about 3,200 clones, about 26% of them seen only once. This TCR was recovered from a woman between 35 and 75 years old with stage I lung adenocarcinoma. The chain couples TRBV18 to TRBJ2-6; D unclear. The sequencing used normal lung tissue next to the tumor, collected before any cancer treatment. The DNA of the CDR3 is TGTGCCAGCTCACCACAACAGCCAGGGGCCAACGTCCTGACTTTC. Protein sequence: CASSPQQPGANVLTF.